The clone carrying this T cell receptor (beta chain) was picked up many times. Antigen specificity is unknown. A second PCR, run for about 6 to 11 cycles, used a sample-barcoded 5' primer plus a J-beta primer mix. Each TCR beta cDNA got a 12-nucleotide random molecular identifier. TCRdb ran MiXCR on the 5' RACE reads and lists one entry per CDR3 protein. The table records about 1.5 million distinct CDR3 sequences, 40% to 45% of them present only once. These data come from a study of blood T cells in healthy people across ages. Looking at the study overall: In model experiments, template switching was able to capture about one barcoded beta molecule for every two T cells that were present.

This CDR3 has 14 amino acids. Germline CDR1 is SEHNR and CDR2 is FQNEAQ (reference sequence). With V trimmed by 5 bases and J by 4 bases, 4 bases remained unmatched. Overall study findings and caveats: Leaving the PBMCs unsorted stopped any conclusive comparison of naive versus antigen-experienced cells. Diversity figures derived from one million T cells were judged to underestimate the true value.

The chain is built from TRBV7-9 and TRBJ2-5; 10 bases align to TRBD1. The origin of this receptor is a woman aged 18-30 years in good health. Sequences were obtained from blood. In nucleotides, the CDR3 is TGTGCCAGCAGCCCAAGGGACAGGGGAGAGACCCAGTACTTC. Protein sequence: CASSPRDRGETQYF. The variable domain in full, with the rest retrieved from reference TRBV7-9 and TRBJ2-5, is DTGVSQNPRHKITKRGQNVTFRCDPISEHNRLYWYRQTLGQGPEFLTYFQNEAQLEKSRLLSDRFSAERPKGSFSTLEIQRTEQGDSAMYLCASSPRDRGETQYFGPGTRLLVL.